This TCR beta chain was recorded in a study of patients and donors after allogeneic stem cell transplantation. Germline V gives CDR1 LGHNA, CDR2 YSLEER. V was shortened by 0 bases and J by 3 bases, with 5 bases between the two germline ends. This CDR3 comprises 13 residues. TCRdb redid the calling of the RT-PCR reads with MiXCR, one entry per CDR3 protein. The data contain some 200,000 distinct CDR3 sequences, less than 45% of them singletons. The sequence came from a human donor who was either an allogeneic HSCT recipient or a stem cell or donor lymphocyte infusion donor (not recorded which). It is not recorded whose cells these are; they may come from a transplant donor. The chain employs TRBV4-3 and TRBJ1-1, with D unresolved. Sequencing input: blood, either unsorted or a sorted T cell fraction (not recorded which). The CDR3 spells CASSQDGYTEAFF. CDR3 sequence (DNA): TGCGCCAGCAGCCAAGATGGGTACACTGAAGCTTTCTTT.